This T cell receptor beta chain was obtained from a study of T cells in localized non-small cell lung cancer (TCRdb year 2020). Regarding the complete study: The study examined T cell repertoires in 200 to 250 patients with early-stage NSCLC and compared tumors with uninvolved tumor-adjacent lungs. The cohort was made up of 200 to 250 treatment-naive NSCLC patients whose localized lung tumors had been resected. A mean age of about 66 years was recorded for the NSCLC patients, of whom under 150 were male and 95 to 110 were female.

Of note for this clone: Which antigen it targets is not known. No clone much larger than this one lies a single base away; base qualities are absent.

TCR beta CDR3 regions were sequenced from DNA using the immunoSEQ Assay. The study's processing was this. T cell density was computed as TCR beta template counts normalized to usable DNA estimated by amplifying housekeeping genes. Richness was estimated with the preseqR package, extrapolating to 400,000 templates for PBMC samples and 120,000 templates for tissue samples. Clonality was defined as one minus Pielou's evenness. Differential abundance testing on productive amino-acid clonotypes, with a minimum total count of 5 and an alpha of 0.1, was used to identify tissue-enriched TCRs. The Jaccard Index and the Morisita Overlap Index were used to quantify repertoire overlap between compartments. GLIPH grouped TCR beta CDR3s together with public tetramer-defined viral CDR3s, and a viral motif had to include at least three viral sequences and show V-gene enrichment. TCRdb took over this immuneACCESS table, retaining in-frame rearrangements with V and J assigned. Such tables are incomplete; in checked studies, under half of the missing clones stem from an unresolved V gene, and the remainder is unexplained. V and J calls and clone size are those listed in that table; D and trimming were worked out from the DNA. Across this sample there are more than 10,000 clones, with around 84% seen only once. About three fifths of the sample is held by the ten biggest clonotypes.

The germline V gene gives CDR1 as SNHLY and CDR2 as FYNNEI. The CDR3 holds 14 amino acids from the cysteine to the phenylalanine. CDR3 DNA is the only sequence kept; it has 42 bases, read in frame from the first base. Germline trimming amounts to 7 bases on V and 7 bases on J, with 10 as the count of junction bases outside the gene matches. At diagnosis, tumor, uninvolved tumor-adjacent lung and peripheral blood were collected and then preserved as a mix of FFPE and fresh-frozen material. For TCR repertoire profiling, blood samples were analyzed as peripheral blood mononuclear cells. What the study reported, not specific to this receptor: Because multi-region tumor sequencing was not performed, intratumor heterogeneity could not be ruled out. Higher T cell density in blood was associated with longer overall survival, whereas higher clonality in adjacent lung was associated with shorter survival. Because the study design was exploratory, TCR variables were selected using unadjusted p-values without false-discovery rate correction. Uninvolved tumor-adjacent lung showed the highest T cell clonality, higher than tumor, which suggests more focused antigenic responses in the adjacent lung. Of the top 100 tumor clones, a median of roughly 56 were detected in paired uninvolved adjacent lung; 28 were also among that lung's top 100.

Sequencing used peripheral blood, obtained before any cancer treatment. Here the chain combines TRBV2 and TRBJ1-1, with 9 junctional bases fitting TRBD1. This sequence was found in a male donor aged 60 or over with stage III lung adenocarcinoma. The CDR3 here reads CASIRQGGWDEAFF. The nucleotide sequence is TGTGCCAGCATTCGACAGGGGGGATGGGATGAAGCTTTCTTT.